This passage covers 18 T cell receptor beta chains from one sample sequenced in a study of blood T cell repertoires in COVID-19 (TCRdb year 2020). Receptor amplification or capture employed the immunoSEQ multiplex PCR assay. This immuneACCESS table, as held by TCRdb, lists in-frame sequences with V and J called but not all clones. Of the missing ones, under half trace to an unresolved V gene in checked studies; the others have no known cause. The sample profile shows about 190,000 clones; approximately 80% of them were found once. The top ten constitute less than 20% of the sample. Sequenced input: peripheral blood. Receptors originate from a human donor in a cohort sampled during active COVID-19.

The J gene is TRBJ2-7, the V gene TRBV5-1; D possibly corresponds to TRBD1 (5 bases). V lost 4 bases and J lost 4, with 18 bases in between. This CDR3 has 15 amino acids. Looked up from germline, CDR1 is SGHRS and CDR2 is YFSETQ. CDR3 in amino acids: CASSRGASSQYEQYF. The CDR3 DNA sequence: TGCGCCAGCAGCCGTGGGGCCTCATCCCAATACGAGCAGTACTTC.

The V call is TRBV18, the J call TRBJ1-1; 8 bases match TRBD1. Germline assignment: CDR1 KGHSH and CDR2 LQKENI. This CDR3 is built from 15 residues. V shed 0 bases, J shed 5 bases, and the junction held 5 bases outside the gene matches. The CDR3 sequence is CASSPPQGARTEAFF. CDR3 bases: TGTGCCAGCTCACCACCCCAGGGGGCGCGGACTGAAGCTTTCTTT.

A few counts support this clone. The chain carries TRBV7-2 and TRBJ2-1, with 14 bases identical to TRBD2. Germline trimming cut 3 bases from V and 4 bases from J; bases unmatched to any gene: 5. This CDR3 is 17 amino acids long. Germline CDR1 is SGHTA and CDR2 is FQGNSA. In DNA, the CDR3 is TGTGCCAGCAGCTTCCTGGGACTAGCGGGGGTTTACAATGAGCAGTTCTTC. Protein: CASSFLGLAGVYNEQFF.

The genes are TRBV12-5 and TRBJ1-1; 8 nucleotides line up with TRBD1. Germline CDR1 LGHNT, CDR2 FRNRAP. J was trimmed by 8 bases and V by 6 bases; bases with no gene match: 8. This CDR3 comprises 13 residues. CDR3 coding DNA: TGTGCTAGTGGCAGGGGGCGAGGGTCGGAAGCTTTCTTT. Translating it yields CASGRGRGSEAFF.

V and J are TRBV3-1 (or the pseudogene TRBV3-2) and TRBJ1-4; weak D call: TRBD1 (6 bases). Germline assignment: CDR1 LGHDT and CDR2 YNNKEL (reference sequence). The CDR3 loop spans 13 amino acids. V dropped 4 bases and J dropped 14 bases, with 17 bases sitting between them. The chain's CDR3 is CASSPLYGGTLFF. The CDR3 nucleotides are TGTGCCAGCAGCCCACTTTATGGGGGCACTCTGTTTTTT.

This clone was counted once. CDR3 sequence reads: CASSFYADTQYF. CDR3 nucleotide sequence: TGTGCCAGCAGTTTCTACGCAGATACGCAGTATTTT. This chain connects TRBV28 to TRBJ2-3; D gene uncertain. V was trimmed by 3 bases and J by 4 bases, leaving 5 bases between them. The CDR3 is made up of 12 amino acids. Germline V gives CDR1 MDHEN, CDR2 SYDVKM.

CDR3 sequence: CASSLSRVADTQYF. DNA of the CDR3: TGCGCCAGCAGCTTGTCGCGAGTGGCAGATACGCAGTATTTT. The chain carries TRBV5-1 and TRBJ2-3; D remains ambiguous. Germline-derived CDR1 and CDR2 are SGHRS and YFSETQ. The V and J ends lost 1 base and 4 bases respectively, with 10 bases between them. CDR3 length: 14 amino acids.

This rearrangement joins TRBV6-5 to TRBJ2-2; 7 bases map to TRBD1. The CDR3 is made up of 14 amino acids. The germline V gene has CDR1 MNHEY and CDR2 SVGAGI. J gave up 5 bases and V 7 bases, and 7 bases lay outside the gene matches. CDR3 bases: TGTGCCAGCAAAGGGGGCCTTGGAACCGGGGAGCTGTTTTTT. It translates to CASKGGLGTGELFF.

The chain combines TRBV25-1 with TRBJ2-3; weak D call: TRBD2 (6 bases). The germline gives CDR1 MGHDK, CDR2 SYGVNS. This CDR3 region has 15 residues. Trimming shortened V by 5 bases and J by 4 bases, and 16 bases separated the two germline ends. CDR3 protein: CASSPHGGRADTQYF. DNA of the CDR3: TGTGCCAGCAGTCCCCACGGGGGAAGGGCAGATACGCAGTATTTT.

CDR3 amino acids: CAWSSGNHKAYNEQFF. The CDR3 DNA is TGTGCCTGGTCAAGCGGAAACCATAAAGCCTACAATGAGCAGTTCTTC. The rearrangement joins TRBV30 to TRBJ2-1, with a tentative D call TRBD2 (5 bases). V was clipped by 5 bases and J by 2 bases, with 19 bases between them. Germline V gives CDR1 GTSNPN, CDR2 SVGIG (reference sequence). This CDR3 has 16 amino acids.

This sequence joins TRBV7-9 and TRBJ1-2, with D possibly TRBD1 on 6 matching bases. The CDR3 has 12 residues. V was clipped by 5 bases and J by 8 bases, with 12 bases between them. The germline gives CDR1 SEHNR, CDR2 FQNEAQ (reference sequence). CDR3 sequence (DNA): TGTGCCAGCAGCCCCAATCAGGGGGGCTACACCTTC. Translation gives CASSPNQGGYTF.

A few counts support this clone. In DNA form, the CDR3 reads TGTGCCAGCAGCCCAAGGACAGGGAACACCGGGGAGCTGTTTTTT. This translates into CASSPRTGNTGELFF. J is TRBJ2-2 and V is TRBV7-9, with 7 bases fitting TRBD1. CDR1 is SEHNR, CDR2 FQNEAQ, per germline (reference sequence). The CDR3 is 15 residues long. The junction had 4 bases not matched to a gene; V was cut back by 5 bases and J by 1 base. The variable domain in full, with the rest retrieved from reference TRBV7-9 and TRBJ2-2, is DTGVSQNPRHKITKRGQNVTFRCDPISEHNRLYWYRQTLGQGPEFLTYFQNEAQLEKSRLLSDRFSAERPKGSFSTLEIQRTEQGDSAMYLCASSPRTGNTGELFFGEGSRLTVL.

This clone has just a few counts. The rearrangement joins TRBV10-3 to TRBJ2-5; 7 nucleotides match TRBD1. V dropped 6 bases and J dropped 1; count of bases not matched to a gene: 2. The germline V gene encodes CDR1 ENHRY and CDR2 SYGVKD. This CDR3 spans 13 amino acids. The CDR3 DNA reads TGTGCCATCAGGAAGGGGGCCCAAGAGACCCAGTACTTC. The encoded protein is CAIRKGAQETQYF.

This chain connects TRBV6-5 to TRBJ2-2; 7 bases map to TRBD2. Germline loops: CDR1 MNHEY, CDR2 SVGAGI. The V and J ends lost 0 bases and 7 bases, in that order; junction bases with no gene match: 5. The CDR3 totals 15 residues. CDR3 loop: CASSYSSAGIGELFF. CDR3 bases: TGTGCCAGCAGTTACTCGTCAGCGGGGATCGGGGAGCTGTTTTTT.

J is TRBJ2-1 and V is TRBV5-1; tentative D call: TRBD2 (5 bases). CDR3 length: 13 amino acids. Germline loops: CDR1 SGHRS, CDR2 YFSETQ. V lost 4 bases, J lost 15 bases, and 20 bases lay in between. The CDR3 loop is CASSVGFRDHRFF. As DNA, the CDR3 is TGCGCCAGCAGCGTTGGGTTCCGGGATCATCGGTTCTTC.

The V gene is TRBV28, the J gene TRBJ2-7, with TRBD1 as a possible D gene (6 bases). Germline V lookup: CDR1 MDHEN, CDR2 SYDVKM. V lost 5 bases, J lost 4 bases, and 15 bases lay in between. The CDR3 is 14 residues long. CDR3 region: CASSPIGGPYEQYF. The CDR3 bases are TGTGCCAGCAGTCCGATAGGGGGTCCGTACGAGCAGTACTTC.

V usage is TRBV9 and J usage is TRBJ2-5, with 8 bases lining up with TRBD2. V shed 0 bases and J 4 bases; nucleotides not matched to a gene: 2. This CDR3 contains 14 residues. The V gene's germline CDR1 is SGDLS and CDR2 YYNGEE. The CDR3 sequence: CASSVGREGETQYF. The CDR3 DNA reads TGTGCCAGCAGCGTAGGACGGGAGGGAGAGACCCAGTACTTC.

J is TRBJ1-6 and V is TRBV2; D perhaps matches TRBD1 (5 bases). Per the germline V gene, CDR1 is SNHLY and CDR2 is FYNNEI. V shed 2 bases and J shed 8 bases, with 13 bases lying between them. CDR3 length equals 15 residues. CDR3 coding DNA: TGTGCCAGCAGTGAACTTCGGGGGTATGATTCACCCCTCCACTTT. Amino acids: CASSELRGYDSPLHF.